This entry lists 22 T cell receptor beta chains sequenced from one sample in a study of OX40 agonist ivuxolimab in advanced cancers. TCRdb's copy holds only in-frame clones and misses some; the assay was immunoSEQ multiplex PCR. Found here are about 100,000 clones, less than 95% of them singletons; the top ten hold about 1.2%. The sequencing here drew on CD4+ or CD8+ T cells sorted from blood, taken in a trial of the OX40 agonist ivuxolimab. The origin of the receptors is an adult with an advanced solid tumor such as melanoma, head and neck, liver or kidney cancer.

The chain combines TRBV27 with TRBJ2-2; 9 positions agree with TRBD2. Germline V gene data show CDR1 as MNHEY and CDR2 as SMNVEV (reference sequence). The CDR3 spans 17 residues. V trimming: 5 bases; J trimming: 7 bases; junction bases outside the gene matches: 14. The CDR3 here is CASSPRLAATGGGELFF. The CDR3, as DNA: TGTGCCAGCAGTCCTCGACTAGCGGCGACAGGAGGCGGGGAGCTGTTTTTT.

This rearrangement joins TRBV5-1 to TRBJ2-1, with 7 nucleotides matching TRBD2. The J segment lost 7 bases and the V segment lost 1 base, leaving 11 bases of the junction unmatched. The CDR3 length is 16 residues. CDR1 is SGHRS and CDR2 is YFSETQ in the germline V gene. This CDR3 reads CASSLWFSGGDNEQFF. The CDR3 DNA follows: TGCGCCAGCAGCTTGTGGTTTTCGGGAGGCGATAATGAGCAGTTCTTC.

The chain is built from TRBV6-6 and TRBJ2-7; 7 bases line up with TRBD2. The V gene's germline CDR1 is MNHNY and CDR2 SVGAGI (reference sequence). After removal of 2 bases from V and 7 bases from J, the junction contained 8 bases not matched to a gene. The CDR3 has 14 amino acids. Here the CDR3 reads CASSYGEGGGEQYF. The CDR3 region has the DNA TGTGCCAGCAGTTACGGGGAGGGTGGTGGGGAGCAGTACTTC.

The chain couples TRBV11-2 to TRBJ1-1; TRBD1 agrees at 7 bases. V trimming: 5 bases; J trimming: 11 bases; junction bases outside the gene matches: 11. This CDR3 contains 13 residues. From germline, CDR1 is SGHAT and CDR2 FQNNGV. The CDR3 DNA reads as TGTGCCAGCAGCCTGAAGGGGGCTGGCGGGGCTTTCTTT. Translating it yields CASSLKGAGGAFF.

The CDR3 loop reads CASSPRQLYGYTF. DNA for the CDR3: TGTGCCAGCAGCCCTCGACAGCTCTATGGCTACACCTTC. The chain combines TRBV6-5 with TRBJ1-2, with D possibly being TRBD1 (5 bases). Per germline, CDR1 MNHEY and CDR2 SVGAGI. V was shortened by 6 bases and J by 4 bases, with 12 bases between the two germline ends. The CDR3 contains 13 residues.

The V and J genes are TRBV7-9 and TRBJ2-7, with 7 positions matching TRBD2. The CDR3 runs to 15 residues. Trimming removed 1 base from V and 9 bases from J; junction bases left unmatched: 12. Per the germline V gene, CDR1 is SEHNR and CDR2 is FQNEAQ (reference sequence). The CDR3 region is CASSLVLGGSDRQYF. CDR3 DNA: TGTGCCAGCAGCTTAGTTTTGGGAGGGTCCGATCGGCAGTACTTC.

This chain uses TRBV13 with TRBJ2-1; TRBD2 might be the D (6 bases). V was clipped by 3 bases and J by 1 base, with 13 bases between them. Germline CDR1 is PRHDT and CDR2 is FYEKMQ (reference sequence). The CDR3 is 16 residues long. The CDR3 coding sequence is TGTGCCAGCAGCTTTCGTAGCGGTCCGTCCTACAATGAGCAGTTCTTC. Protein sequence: CASSFRSGPSYNEQFF.

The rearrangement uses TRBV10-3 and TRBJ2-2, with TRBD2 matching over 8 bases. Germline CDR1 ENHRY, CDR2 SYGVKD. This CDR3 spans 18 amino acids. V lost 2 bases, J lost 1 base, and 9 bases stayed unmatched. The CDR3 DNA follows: TGTGCCATCAGTGAGCGGATCCGGGGACTAGTGAACACCGGGGAGCTGTTTTTT. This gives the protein CAISERIRGLVNTGELFF.

For the CDR3, the DNA is TGTGCCAGCAGCGGACGACACGGAGGGGAAAACACTGAAGCTTTCTTT. It translates to CASSGRHGGENTEAFF. The chain combines TRBV11-2 with TRBJ1-1; TRBD1 is a possible D gene (5 bases). The CDR3 sequence is 16 residues long. The V and J ends lost 5 bases and 2 bases respectively, with 18 bases between them. CDR1 and CDR2 from the germline V gene are SGHAT and FQNNGV. The variable domain in full, with the rest retrieved from reference TRBV11-2 and TRBJ1-1, is EAGVAQSPRYKIIEKRQSVAFWCNPISGHATLYWYQQILGQGPKLLIQFQNNGVVDDSQLPKDRFSAERLKGVDSTLKIQPAKLEDSAVYLCASSGRHGGENTEAFFGQGTRLTVV.

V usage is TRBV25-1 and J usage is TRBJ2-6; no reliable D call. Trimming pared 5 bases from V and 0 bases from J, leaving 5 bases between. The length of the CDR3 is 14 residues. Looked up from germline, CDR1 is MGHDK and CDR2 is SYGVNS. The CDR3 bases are TGTGCCAGCAGTCAGAGCTCTGGGGCCAACGTCCTGACTTTC. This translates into CASSQSSGANVLTF.

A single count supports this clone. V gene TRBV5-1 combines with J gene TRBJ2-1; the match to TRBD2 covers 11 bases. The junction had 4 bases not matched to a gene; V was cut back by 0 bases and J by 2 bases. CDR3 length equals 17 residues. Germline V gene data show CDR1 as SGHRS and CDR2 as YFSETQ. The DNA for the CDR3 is TGCGCCAGCAGCTTGGGTGGACTAGCGGGCACCTACAATGAGCAGTTCTTC. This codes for CASSLGGLAGTYNEQFF.

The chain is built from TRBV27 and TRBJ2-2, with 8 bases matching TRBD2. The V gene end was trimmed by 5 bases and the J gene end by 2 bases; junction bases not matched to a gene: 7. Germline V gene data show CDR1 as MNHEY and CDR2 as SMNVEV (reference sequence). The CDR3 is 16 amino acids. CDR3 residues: CASSLSGRVNTGELFF. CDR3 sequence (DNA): TGTGCCAGCAGTCTCTCCGGGAGGGTTAACACCGGGGAGCTGTTTTTT.

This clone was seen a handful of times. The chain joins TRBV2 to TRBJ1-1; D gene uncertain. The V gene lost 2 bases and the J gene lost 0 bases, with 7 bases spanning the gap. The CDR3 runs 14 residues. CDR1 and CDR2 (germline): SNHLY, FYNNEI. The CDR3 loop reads CASSEPKMNTEAFF. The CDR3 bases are TGTGCCAGCAGTGAACCAAAAATGAACACTGAAGCTTTCTTT.

Here the CDR3 DNA reads TGTGCCAGTACTGAGTTTTGGGGTGGTGTAGGTGAAAAACTGTTTTTT. As protein: CASTEFWGGVGEKLFF. This chain uses TRBV19 with TRBJ1-4; D gene ambiguous. This CDR3 spans 16 amino acids. CDR1 is LNHDA, CDR2 SQIVND, per germline (reference sequence). V lost 7 bases and J 7 bases, leaving 22 bases between the germline ends.

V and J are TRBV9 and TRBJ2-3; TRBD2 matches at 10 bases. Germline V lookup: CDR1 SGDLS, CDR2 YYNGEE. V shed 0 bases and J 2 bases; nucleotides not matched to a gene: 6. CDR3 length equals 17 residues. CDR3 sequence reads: CASSVGLAGAHTDTQYF. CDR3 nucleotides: TGTGCCAGCAGCGTAGGGCTAGCGGGAGCCCACACAGATACGCAGTATTTT.

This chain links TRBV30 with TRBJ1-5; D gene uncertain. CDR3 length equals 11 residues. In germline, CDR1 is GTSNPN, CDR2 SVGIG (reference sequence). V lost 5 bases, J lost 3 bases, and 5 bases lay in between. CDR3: CAWGINQPQHF. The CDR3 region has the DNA TGTGCCTGGGGAATCAATCAGCCCCAGCATTTT. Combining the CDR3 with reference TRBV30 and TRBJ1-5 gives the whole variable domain SQTIHQWPATLVQPVGSPLSLECTVEGTSNPNLYWYRQAAGRGLQLLFYSVGIGQISSEVPQNLSASRPQDRQFILSSKKLLLSDSGFYLCAWGINQPQHFGDGTRLSIL.

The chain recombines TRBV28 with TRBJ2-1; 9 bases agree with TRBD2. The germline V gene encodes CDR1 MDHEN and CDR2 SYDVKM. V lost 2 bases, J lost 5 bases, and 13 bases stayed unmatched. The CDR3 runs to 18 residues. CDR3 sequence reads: CASSLASGNPQANNEQFF. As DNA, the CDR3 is TGTGCCAGCAGTTTAGCTAGCGGGAATCCTCAAGCTAACAATGAGCAGTTCTTC.

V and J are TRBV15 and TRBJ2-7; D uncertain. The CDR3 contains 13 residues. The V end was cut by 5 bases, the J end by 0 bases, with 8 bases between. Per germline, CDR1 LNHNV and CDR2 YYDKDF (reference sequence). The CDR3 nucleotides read TGTGCCACCAGCCTCGGAGACTCCTACGAGCAGTACTTC. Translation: CATSLGDSYEQYF. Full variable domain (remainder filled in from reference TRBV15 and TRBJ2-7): DAMVIQNPRYQVTQFGKPVTLSCSQTLNHNVMYWYQQKSSQAPKLLFHYYDKDFNNEADTPDNFQSRRPNTSFCFLDIRSPGLGDTAMYLCATSLGDSYEQYFGPGTRLTVT.

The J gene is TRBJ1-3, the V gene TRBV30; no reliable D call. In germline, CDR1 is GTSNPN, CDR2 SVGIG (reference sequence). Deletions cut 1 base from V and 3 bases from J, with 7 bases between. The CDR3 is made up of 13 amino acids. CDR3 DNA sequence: TGTGCCTGGAGTGGCCCGAGTGGAAACACCATATATTTT. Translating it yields CAWSGPSGNTIYF.

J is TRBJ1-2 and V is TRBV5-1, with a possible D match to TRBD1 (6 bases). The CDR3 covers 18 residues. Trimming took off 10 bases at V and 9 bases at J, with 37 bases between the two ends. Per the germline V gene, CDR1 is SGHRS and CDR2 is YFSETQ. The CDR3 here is CAQQPRGGDIPPAGCYTF. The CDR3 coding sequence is TGCGCCCAGCAGCCCCGGGGCGGGGACATACCCCCCGCCGGCTGCTACACCTTC.

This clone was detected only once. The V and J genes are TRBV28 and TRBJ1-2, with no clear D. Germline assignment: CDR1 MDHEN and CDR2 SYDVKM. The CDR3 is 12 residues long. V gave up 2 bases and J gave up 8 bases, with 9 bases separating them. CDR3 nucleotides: TGTGCCAGCAGTTTACCTACTCAGGGCTACACCTTC. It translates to CASSLPTQGYTF.

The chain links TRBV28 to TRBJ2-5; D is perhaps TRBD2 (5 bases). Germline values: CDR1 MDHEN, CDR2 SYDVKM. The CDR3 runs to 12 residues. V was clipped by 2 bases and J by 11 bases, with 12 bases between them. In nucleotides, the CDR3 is TGTGCCAGCAGTTTAGACCGAAGGGAGCAGTACTTC. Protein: CASSLDRREQYF.